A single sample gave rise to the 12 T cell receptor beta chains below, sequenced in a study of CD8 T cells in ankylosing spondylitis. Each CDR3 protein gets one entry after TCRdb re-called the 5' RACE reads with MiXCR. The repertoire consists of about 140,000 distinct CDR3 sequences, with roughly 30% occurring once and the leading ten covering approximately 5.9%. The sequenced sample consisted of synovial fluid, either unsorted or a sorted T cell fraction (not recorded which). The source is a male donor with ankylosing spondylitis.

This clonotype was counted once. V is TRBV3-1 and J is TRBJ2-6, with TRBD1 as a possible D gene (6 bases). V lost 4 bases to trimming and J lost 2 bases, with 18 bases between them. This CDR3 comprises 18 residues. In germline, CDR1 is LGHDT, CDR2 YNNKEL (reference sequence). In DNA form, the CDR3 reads TGTGCCAGCAGCCCCGGACAGATTAGGGGAGCTGGGGCCAACGTCCTGACTTTC. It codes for CASSPGQIRGAGANVLTF.

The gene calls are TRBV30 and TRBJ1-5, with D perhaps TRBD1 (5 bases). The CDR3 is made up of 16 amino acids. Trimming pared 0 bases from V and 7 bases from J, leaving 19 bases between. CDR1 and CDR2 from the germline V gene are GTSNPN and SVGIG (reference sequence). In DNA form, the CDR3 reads TGTGCCTGGAGTGTACTCGGAGGGAAGGGGTTCCAGCCCCAGCATTTT. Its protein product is CAWSVLGGKGFQPQHF.

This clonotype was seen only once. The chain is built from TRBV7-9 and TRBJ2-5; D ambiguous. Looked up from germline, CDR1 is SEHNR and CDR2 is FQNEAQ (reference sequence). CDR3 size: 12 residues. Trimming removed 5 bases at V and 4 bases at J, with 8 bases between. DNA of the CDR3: TGTGCCAGCAGCCAAAGGCTAGAGACCCAGTACTTC. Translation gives CASSQRLETQYF.

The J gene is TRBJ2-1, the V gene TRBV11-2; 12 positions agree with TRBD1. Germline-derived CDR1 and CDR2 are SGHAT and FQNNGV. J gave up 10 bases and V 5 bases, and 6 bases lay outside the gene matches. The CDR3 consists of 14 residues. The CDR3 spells CASSPGTGGWEQFF. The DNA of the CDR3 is TGTGCCAGCAGCCCAGGGACAGGGGGCTGGGAGCAGTTCTTC.

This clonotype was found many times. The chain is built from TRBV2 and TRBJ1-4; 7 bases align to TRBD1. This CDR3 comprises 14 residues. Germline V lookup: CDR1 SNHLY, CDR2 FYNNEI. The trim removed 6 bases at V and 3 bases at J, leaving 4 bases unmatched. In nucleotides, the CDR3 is TGTGCCAGCAGCCCAACAGGGGCTAATGAAAAACTGTTTTTT. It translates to CASSPTGANEKLFF.

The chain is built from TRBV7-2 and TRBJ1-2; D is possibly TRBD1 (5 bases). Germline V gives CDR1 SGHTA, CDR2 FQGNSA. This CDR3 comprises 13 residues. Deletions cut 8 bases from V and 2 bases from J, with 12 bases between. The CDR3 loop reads CASCPRDNYGYTF. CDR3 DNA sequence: TGTGCCAGCTGTCCCCGGGACAACTATGGCTACACCTTC.

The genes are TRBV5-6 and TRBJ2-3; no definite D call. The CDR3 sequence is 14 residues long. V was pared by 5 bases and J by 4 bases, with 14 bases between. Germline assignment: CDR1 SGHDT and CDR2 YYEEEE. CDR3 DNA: TGTGCCAGCAGTCCGACCCTACCGTCAGATACGCAGTATTTT. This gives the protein CASSPTLPSDTQYF.

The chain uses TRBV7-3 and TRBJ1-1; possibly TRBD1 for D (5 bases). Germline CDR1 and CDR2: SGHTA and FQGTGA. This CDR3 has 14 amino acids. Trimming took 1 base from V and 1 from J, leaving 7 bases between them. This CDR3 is CASSLKGKNTEAFF. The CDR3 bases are TGTGCCAGCAGCTTAAAGGGGAAGAACACTGAAGCTTTCTTT.

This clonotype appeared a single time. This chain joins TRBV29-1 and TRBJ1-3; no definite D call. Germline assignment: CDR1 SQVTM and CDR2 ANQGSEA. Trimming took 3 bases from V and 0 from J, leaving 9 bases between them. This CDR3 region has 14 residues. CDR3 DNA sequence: TGCAGCGTTGAGTTGGACCCCTCTGGAAACACCATATATTTT. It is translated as CSVELDPSGNTIYF.

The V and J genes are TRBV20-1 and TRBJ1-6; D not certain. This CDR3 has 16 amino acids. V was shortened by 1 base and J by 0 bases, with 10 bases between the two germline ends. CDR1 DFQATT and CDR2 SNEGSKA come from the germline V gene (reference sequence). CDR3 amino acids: CSARVAASSYNSPLHF. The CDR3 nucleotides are TGCAGTGCTAGAGTGGCAGCCAGCTCCTATAATTCACCCCTCCACTTT.

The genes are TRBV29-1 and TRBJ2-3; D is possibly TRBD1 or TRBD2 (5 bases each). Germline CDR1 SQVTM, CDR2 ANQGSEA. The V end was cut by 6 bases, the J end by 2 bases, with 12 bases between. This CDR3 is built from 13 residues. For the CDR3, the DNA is TGCAGCGTCCTTGGGGGAAACACAGATACGCAGTATTTT. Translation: CSVLGGNTDTQYF.

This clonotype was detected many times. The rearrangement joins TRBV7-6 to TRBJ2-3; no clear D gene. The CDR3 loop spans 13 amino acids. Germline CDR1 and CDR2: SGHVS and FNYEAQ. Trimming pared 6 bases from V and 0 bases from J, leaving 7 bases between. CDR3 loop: CASRMTSTDTQYF. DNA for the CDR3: TGTGCCAGCAGAATGACTAGCACAGATACGCAGTATTTT.